This T cell receptor (beta chain) was observed in a study of immune characterization of retroperitoneal liposarcoma. This clonotype was observed a few times. TCRdb re-called the PCR reads through MiXCR, storing one row per CDR3 protein. The sample consists of around 8,000 distinct CDR3 sequences, 25% to 35% of them appearing once. The ends were cut back, 6 bases at V and 2 bases at J, with 11 bases in the middle. This CDR3 is 14 amino acids long. The germline gives CDR1 MNHEY, CDR2 SVGAGI. The TCR was taken from a male donor with retroperitoneal liposarcoma. Source material: blood. The rearrangement links TRBV6-5 to TRBJ2-1; no clear D gene. CDR3 sequence reads: CASSGWSAYNEQFF. In DNA form, the CDR3 reads TGTGCCAGCAGCGGATGGTCCGCCTACAATGAGCAGTTCTTC.